Reported below is one TCR beta chain. Its antigen remains unknown. The data originate from a study of identical twins. Study-wide findings and caveats: For zero-insertion analyses, partial confounding could come from invariant MAIT and iNKT cells. Insertions were fewer in abundant cord blood beta clonotypes, whereas memory repertoires showed none of this pattern.

Healthy Caucasian donors formed the entire cohort. MiXCR, run by TCRdb on the 5' RACE reads, gives a single entry per CDR3 protein. The data hold fewer than 250,000 distinct CDR3 sequences, with 7.5% observed a single time. Germline V CDR1 and CDR2: DFQATT, SNEGSKA (reference sequence). The CDR3 spans 14 residues. Trimming shortened V by 6 bases and J by 2 bases, and 17 bases separated the two germline ends. These same data were also listed under a study on yellow fever vaccine responses in identical twins.

This receptor was taken from a woman under 30 in good health. This chain joins TRBV20-1 and TRBJ2-7; D uncertain. The sample was CD8+ T cells sorted from blood. CDR3 protein: CSARPYLATYEQYF. CDR3 in DNA: TGCAGTGCCAGACCCTACCTGGCAACCTACGAGCAGTACTTC.